This entry lists 12 T cell receptor beta chains sequenced from one sample in a study of blood T cell repertoires in COVID-19 (dated by TCRdb to the early 2020s). Libraries were made using the immunoSEQ multiplex PCR assay. TCRdb took this table from immuneACCESS and kept in-frame rearrangements with V and J called. Such tables lack part of the clones; where checked against another copy, unresolved V genes explain under half of the gap, and the rest is unexplained. The sample data list about 180,000 clones, and around nine tenths of these were observed just once. The ten largest make up 12% of the sample. The sample comprised peripheral blood. These receptor sequences come from a woman aged 70-85 years with COVID-19, enrolled during active disease.

This chain uses TRBV19 with TRBJ2-1; no definite D call. The CDR3 length is 15 residues. Germline-derived CDR1 and CDR2 are LNHDA and SQIVND (reference sequence). The germline V and J ends were trimmed by 6 bases and 8 bases, with 20 bases remaining between them. The CDR3 region has the DNA TGTGCCAGTAGCTCCCCGCCTAGAGGAATCGATGAGCAGTTCTTC. It translates to CASSSPPRGIDEQFF.

J is TRBJ2-7 and V is TRBV7-9; 9 bases fit TRBD1. In germline, CDR1 is SEHNR, CDR2 FQNEAQ (reference sequence). Trimming removed 5 bases from V and 2 bases from J; junction bases left unmatched: 4. The CDR3 consists of 14 residues. The CDR3 loop reads CASSRDRVTYEQYF. In DNA, the CDR3 is TGTGCCAGCAGCCGGGACAGGGTGACCTACGAGCAGTACTTC. The full variable domain, completed using reference TRBV7-9 and TRBJ2-7, is DTGVSQNPRHKITKRGQNVTFRCDPISEHNRLYWYRQTLGQGPEFLTYFQNEAQLEKSRLLSDRFSAERPKGSFSTLEIQRTEQGDSAMYLCASSRDRVTYEQYFGPGTRLTVT.

This chain uses TRBV15 with TRBJ2-7; 8 bases match TRBD1. CDR1 and CDR2 from the germline V gene are LNHNV and YYDKDF (reference sequence). V gave up 4 bases and J gave up 2 bases; unmatched junction bases: 7. The CDR3 length is 15 residues. The CDR3 DNA reads TGTGCCACCAGCACCCGGACAGGGCCGACCTACGAGCAGTACTTC. This translates into CATSTRTGPTYEQYF.

The V and J genes are TRBV6-6 and TRBJ2-5; tentatively, D is TRBD2 (6 bases). The CDR3 totals 16 residues. The germline V gene encodes CDR1 MNHNY and CDR2 SVGAGI (reference sequence). V lost 3 bases and J lost 9, with 23 bases in between. The CDR3 is CASSYLMGEASSAQYF. CDR3 DNA sequence: TGTGCCAGCAGTTATCTCATGGGGGAGGCCTCCTCGGCCCAGTACTTC.

By share of the sample, this clone is medium-sized. The chain employs TRBV6-1 and TRBJ1-5; TRBD1 agrees at 7 bases. Losses at the gene ends were 2 bases for V and 8 bases for J; bases not matched to a gene: 12. The CDR3 runs to 16 residues. The germline gives CDR1 MNHNS, CDR2 SASEGT. DNA for the CDR3: TGTGCCAGCAGTGAAACCCCCGGGACAGCTTACGAGCCCCAGCATTTT. It encodes CASSETPGTAYEPQHF.

The chain combines TRBV5-6 with TRBJ1-5; D perhaps matches TRBD1 (6 bases). CDR1 is SGHDT, CDR2 YYEEEE, per germline. Trimming removed 4 bases from V and 6 bases from J, with 20 bases in between. The CDR3 covers 16 residues. CDR3 protein: CASSTRQARAGQPQHF. CDR3 in DNA: TGTGCCAGCAGCACCAGACAGGCCCGGGCGGGTCAGCCCCAGCATTTT.

The rearrangement links TRBV10-3 to TRBJ1-5; D not resolved. Trimming cost V 3 bases and J 2 bases, with 11 bases left between them. The length of the CDR3 is 15 residues. The germline gives CDR1 ENHRY, CDR2 SYGVKD. This CDR3 is CAISEGNSGNQPQHF. The CDR3 DNA sequence: TGTGCCATCAGTGAAGGAAACAGTGGCAATCAGCCCCAGCATTTT.

The V gene is TRBV18, the J gene TRBJ2-7, with 8 positions matching TRBD1. Losses at the gene ends were 6 bases for V and 2 bases for J; bases not matched to a gene: 6. The CDR3 totals 14 residues. The germline CDR1 and CDR2 sequences are KGHSH and LQKENI. CDR3 loop: CASSLGTGTYEQYF. CDR3 coding DNA: TGTGCCAGCTCCCTCGGGACAGGAACCTACGAGCAGTACTTC. Using reference TRBV18 and TRBJ2-7 for the parts outside the CDR3, the full variable domain is NAGVMQNPRHLVRRRGQEARLRCSPMKGHSHVYWYRQLPEEGLKFMVYLQKENIIDESGMPKERFSAEFPKEGPSILRIQQVVRGDSAAYFCASSLGTGTYEQYFGPGTRLTVT.

The chain has TRBV28 and TRBJ2-3, with D hard to call. The V end lost 6 bases, the J end lost 2 bases, and 9 bases lay between the germline ends. The CDR3 spans 13 residues. Germline CDR1 MDHEN, CDR2 SYDVKM. The CDR3 here is CASSPHDTDTQYF. The DNA for the CDR3 is TGTGCCAGCAGCCCACACGACACAGATACGCAGTATTTT.

This clone was seen just once. This sequence joins TRBV7-8 and TRBJ2-3; 8 bases agree with TRBD2. CDR3 length: 16 residues. CDR1 and CDR2 from the germline V gene are SGHVS and FQNEAQ. Unmatched junction bases numbered 8, after V lost 5 bases and J lost 1 base. CDR3 sequence reads: CASSLQVGGGTDTQYF. Written as DNA, the CDR3 is TGTGCCAGCAGCCTCCAGGTCGGGGGGGGCACAGATACGCAGTATTTT.

V gene TRBV15 combines with J gene TRBJ2-3, with D uncertain. In germline, CDR1 is LNHNV, CDR2 YYDKDF (reference sequence). Trimming took off 1 base at V and 2 bases at J, with 13 bases between the two ends. The CDR3 is 16 amino acids. This CDR3 reads CATSRVISSSTDTQYF. Here the CDR3 DNA reads TGTGCCACCAGCAGAGTGATATCCAGTTCCACAGATACGCAGTATTTT.

This chain links TRBV12-3 or TRBV12-4 with TRBJ1-3; D unclear. CDR3 length equals 11 residues. V lost 8 bases, J lost 5 bases, and 7 bases lay in between. The CDR3 nucleotides are TGTGCCAGCGGCGGTCGAAACACCATATATTTT. This encodes CASGGRNTIYF.